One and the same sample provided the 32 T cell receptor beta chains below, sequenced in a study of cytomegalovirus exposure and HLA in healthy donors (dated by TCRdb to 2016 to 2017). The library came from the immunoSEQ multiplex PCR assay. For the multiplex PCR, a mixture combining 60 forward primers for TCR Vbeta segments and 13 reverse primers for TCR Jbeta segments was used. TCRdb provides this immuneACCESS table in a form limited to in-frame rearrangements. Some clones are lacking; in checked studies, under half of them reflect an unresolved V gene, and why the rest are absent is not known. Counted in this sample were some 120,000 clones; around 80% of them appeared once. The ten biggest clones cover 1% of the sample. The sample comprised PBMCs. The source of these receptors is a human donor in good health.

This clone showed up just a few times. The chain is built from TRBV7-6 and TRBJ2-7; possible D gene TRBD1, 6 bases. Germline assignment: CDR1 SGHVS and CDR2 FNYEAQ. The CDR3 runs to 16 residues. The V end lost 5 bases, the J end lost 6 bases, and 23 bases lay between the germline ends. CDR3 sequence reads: CASSPILKQGGGEQYF. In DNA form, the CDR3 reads TGTGCCAGCAGCCCAATCTTGAAACAGGGTGGAGGCGAGCAGTACTTC.

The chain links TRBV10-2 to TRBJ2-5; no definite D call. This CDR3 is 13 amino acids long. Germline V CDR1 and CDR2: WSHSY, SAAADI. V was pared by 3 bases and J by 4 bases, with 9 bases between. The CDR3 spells CASSDGLPETQYF. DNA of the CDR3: TGCGCCAGCAGTGATGGGCTTCCAGAGACCCAGTACTTC.

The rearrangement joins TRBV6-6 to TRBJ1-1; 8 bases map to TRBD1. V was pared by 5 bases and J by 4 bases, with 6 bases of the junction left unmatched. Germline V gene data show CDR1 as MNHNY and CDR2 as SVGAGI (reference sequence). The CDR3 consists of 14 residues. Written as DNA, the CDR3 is TGTGCCAGCAGTGCACCAGGACAGGGCACTGAAGCTTTCTTT. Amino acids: CASSAPGQGTEAFF.

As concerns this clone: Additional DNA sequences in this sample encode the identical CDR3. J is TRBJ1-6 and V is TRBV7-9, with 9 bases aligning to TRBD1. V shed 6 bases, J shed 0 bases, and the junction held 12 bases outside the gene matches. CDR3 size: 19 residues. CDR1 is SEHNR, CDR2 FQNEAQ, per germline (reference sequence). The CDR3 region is CASSPRTGVASSYNSPLHF. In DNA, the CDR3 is TGTGCCAGCAGTCCCCGGACAGGGGTCGCCAGCTCCTATAATTCACCCCTCCACTTT.

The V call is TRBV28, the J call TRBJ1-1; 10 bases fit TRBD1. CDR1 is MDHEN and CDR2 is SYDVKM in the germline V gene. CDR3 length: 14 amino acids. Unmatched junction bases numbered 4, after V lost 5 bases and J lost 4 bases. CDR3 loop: CASSDRGLGTEAFF. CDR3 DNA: TGTGCCAGCAGTGACAGGGGGCTCGGCACTGAAGCTTTCTTT.

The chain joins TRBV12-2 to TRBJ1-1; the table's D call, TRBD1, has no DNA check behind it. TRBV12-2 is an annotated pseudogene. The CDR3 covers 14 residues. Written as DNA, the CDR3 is TGTGCAAGTCGCTTAGAGGGGGAGAACACTGAAGCTTTCTTT. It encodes CASRLEGENTEAFF.

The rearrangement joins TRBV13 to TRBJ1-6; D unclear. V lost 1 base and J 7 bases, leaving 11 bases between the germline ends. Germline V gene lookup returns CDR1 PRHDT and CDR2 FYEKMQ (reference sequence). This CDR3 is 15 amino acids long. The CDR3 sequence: CASSLAAAGNSPLHF. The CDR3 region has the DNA TGTGCCAGCAGCTTAGCAGCCGCGGGGAATTCACCCCTCCACTTT.

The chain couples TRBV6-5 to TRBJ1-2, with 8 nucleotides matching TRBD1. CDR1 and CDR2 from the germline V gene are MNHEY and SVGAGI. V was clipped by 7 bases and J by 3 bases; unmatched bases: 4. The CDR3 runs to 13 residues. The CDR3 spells CASKRTGYYGYTF. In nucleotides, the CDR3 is TGTGCCAGCAAAAGGACAGGGTACTATGGCTACACCTTC.

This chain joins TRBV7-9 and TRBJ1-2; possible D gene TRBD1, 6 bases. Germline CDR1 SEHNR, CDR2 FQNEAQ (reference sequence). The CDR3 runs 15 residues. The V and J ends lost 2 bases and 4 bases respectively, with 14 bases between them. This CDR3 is CASSLRPGQLYGYTF. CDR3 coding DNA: TGTGCCAGCAGCTTAAGGCCCGGACAGCTCTATGGCTACACCTTC.

CDR3 in amino acids: CASRWGEETQYF. The CDR3 coding sequence is TGTGCCAGCAGATGGGGGGAAGAGACCCAGTACTTC. V is TRBV6-5 and J is TRBJ2-5, with D perhaps TRBD2 (6 bases). The CDR3 extends over 12 amino acids. Germline-derived CDR1 and CDR2 are MNHEY and SVGAGI. Between the trimmed V and J ends, which lost 6 bases and 3 bases, there was a span of 8 bases.

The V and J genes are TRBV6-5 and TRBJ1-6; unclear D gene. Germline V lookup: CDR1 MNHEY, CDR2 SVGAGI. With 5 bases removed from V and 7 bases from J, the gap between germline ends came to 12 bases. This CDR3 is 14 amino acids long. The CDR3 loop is CASSERDWNSPLHF. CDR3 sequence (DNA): TGTGCCAGCAGTGAGCGGGATTGGAATTCACCCCTCCACTTT.

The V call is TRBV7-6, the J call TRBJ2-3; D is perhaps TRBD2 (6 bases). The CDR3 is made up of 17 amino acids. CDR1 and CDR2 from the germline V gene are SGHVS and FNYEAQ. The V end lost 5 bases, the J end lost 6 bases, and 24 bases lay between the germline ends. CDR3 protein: CASSKMAGTQAGDTQYF. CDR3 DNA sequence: TGTGCCAGCAGCAAAATGGCCGGGACTCAGGCTGGGGATACGCAGTATTTT.

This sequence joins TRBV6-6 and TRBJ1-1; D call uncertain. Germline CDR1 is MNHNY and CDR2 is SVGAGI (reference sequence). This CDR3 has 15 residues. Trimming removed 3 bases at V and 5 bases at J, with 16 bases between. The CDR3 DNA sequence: TGTGCCAGCAGTTATATAGGGCTACGGAGGACTGAAGCTTTCTTT. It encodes CASSYIGLRRTEAFF.

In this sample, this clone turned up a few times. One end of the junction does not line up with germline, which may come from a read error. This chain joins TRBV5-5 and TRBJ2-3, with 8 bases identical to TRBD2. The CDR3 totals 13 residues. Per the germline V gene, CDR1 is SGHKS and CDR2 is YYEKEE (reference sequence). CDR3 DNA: TGTGCCAGCACCACGTGGAACGACAGGCGGGAGGATTTT. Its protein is CASTTWNDRREDF. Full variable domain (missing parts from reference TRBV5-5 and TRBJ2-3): DAGVTQSPTHLIKTRGQQVTLRCSPISGHKSVSWYQQVLGQGPQFIFQYYEKEERGRGNFPDRFSARQFPNYSSELNVNALLLGDSALYLCASTTWNDRREDFGPGTRLTVL.

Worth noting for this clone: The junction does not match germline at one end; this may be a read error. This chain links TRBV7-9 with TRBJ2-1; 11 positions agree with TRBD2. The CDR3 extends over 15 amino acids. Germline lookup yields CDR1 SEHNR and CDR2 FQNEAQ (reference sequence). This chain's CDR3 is CSSSLAGGGLSEQFF. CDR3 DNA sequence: TGTTCCAGCAGCTTAGCGGGGGGGGGTTTGAGTGAGCAGTTCTTC. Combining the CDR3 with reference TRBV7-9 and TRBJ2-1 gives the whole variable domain DTGVSQNPRHKITKRGQNVTFRCDPISEHNRLYWYRQTLGQGPEFLTYFQNEAQLEKSRLLSDRFSAERPKGSFSTLEIQRTEQGDSAMYLCSSSLAGGGLSEQFFGPGTRLTVL.

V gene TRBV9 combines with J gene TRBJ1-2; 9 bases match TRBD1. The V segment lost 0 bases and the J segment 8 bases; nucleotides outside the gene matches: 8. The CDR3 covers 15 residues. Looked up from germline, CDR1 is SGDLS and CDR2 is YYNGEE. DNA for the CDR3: TGTGCCAGCAGCGTAGTTGGGACAGGGACTGAGGGCTACACCTTC. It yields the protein CASSVVGTGTEGYTF.

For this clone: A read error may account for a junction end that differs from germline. CDR3 coding DNA: TGTGCTAGCAGCTCCCGGACAGGCGGGGAGCTGTTTTTT. This codes for CASSSRTGGELFF. The rearrangement uses TRBV7-7 and TRBJ2-2; TRBD1 matches 7 bases. The germline CDR1 and CDR2 sequences are SSHAT and FNYEAQ (reference sequence). This CDR3 comprises 13 residues.

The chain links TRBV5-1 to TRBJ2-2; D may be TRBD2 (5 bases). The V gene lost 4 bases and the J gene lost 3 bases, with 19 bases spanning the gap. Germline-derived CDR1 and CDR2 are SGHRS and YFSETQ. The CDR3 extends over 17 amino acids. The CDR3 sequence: CASSGLGRGKDTGELFF. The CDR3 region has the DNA TGCGCCAGCAGCGGCCTGGGTAGAGGGAAAGACACCGGGGAGCTGTTTTTT.

DNA of the CDR3: TGTGCCAGTCGGAGGGTAGGAGAAAAACTGTTTTTT. The encoded protein is CASRRVGEKLFF. This sequence joins TRBV2 and TRBJ1-4; D is uncertain. V lost 9 bases to trimming and J lost 8 bases, with 13 bases between them. This CDR3 spans 12 amino acids. In germline, CDR1 is SNHLY, CDR2 FYNNEI.

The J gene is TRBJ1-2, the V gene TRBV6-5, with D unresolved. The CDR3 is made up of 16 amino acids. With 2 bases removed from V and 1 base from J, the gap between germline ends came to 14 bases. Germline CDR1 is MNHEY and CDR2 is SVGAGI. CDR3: CASSYGPIRVNYGYTF. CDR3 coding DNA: TGTGCCAGCAGTTACGGTCCCATACGGGTTAACTATGGCTACACCTTC.

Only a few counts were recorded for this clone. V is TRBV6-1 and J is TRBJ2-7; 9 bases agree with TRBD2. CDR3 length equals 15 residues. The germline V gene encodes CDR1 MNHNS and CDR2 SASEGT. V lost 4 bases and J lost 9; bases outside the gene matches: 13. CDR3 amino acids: CASSGTSGSPRGQYF. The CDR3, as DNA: TGTGCCAGCAGTGGAACTAGCGGGTCCCCTCGGGGGCAGTACTTC.

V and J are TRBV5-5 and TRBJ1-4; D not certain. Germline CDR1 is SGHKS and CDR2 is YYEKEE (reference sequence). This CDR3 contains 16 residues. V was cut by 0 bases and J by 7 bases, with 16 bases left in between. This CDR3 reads CASSLEIEGAIEKLFF. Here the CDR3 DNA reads TGTGCCAGCAGCTTGGAGATCGAGGGTGCGATTGAAAAACTGTTTTTT.

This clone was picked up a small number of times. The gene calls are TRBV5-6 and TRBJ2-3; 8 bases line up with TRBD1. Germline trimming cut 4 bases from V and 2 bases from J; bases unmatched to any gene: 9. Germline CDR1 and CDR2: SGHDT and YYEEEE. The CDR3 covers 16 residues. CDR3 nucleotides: TGTGCCAGCAGCAACGAACAGGGGGTGGACACAGATACGCAGTATTTT. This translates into CASSNEQGVDTDTQYF.

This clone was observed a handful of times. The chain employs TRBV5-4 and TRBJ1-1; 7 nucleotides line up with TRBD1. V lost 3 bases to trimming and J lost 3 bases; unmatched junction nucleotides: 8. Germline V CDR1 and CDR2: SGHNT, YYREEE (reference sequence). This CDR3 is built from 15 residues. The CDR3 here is CASSSPRDSYTEAFF. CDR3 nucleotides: TGTGCCAGCAGCTCACCAAGGGACAGTTACACTGAAGCTTTCTTT.

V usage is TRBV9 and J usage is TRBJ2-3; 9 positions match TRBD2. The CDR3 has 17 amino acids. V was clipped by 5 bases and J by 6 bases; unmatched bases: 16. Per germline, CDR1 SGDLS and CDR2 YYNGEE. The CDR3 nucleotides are TGTGCCAGCAGTGAGGGGATCGCGGGGGGGCCAGGGGATACGCAGTATTTT. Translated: CASSEGIAGGPGDTQYF.

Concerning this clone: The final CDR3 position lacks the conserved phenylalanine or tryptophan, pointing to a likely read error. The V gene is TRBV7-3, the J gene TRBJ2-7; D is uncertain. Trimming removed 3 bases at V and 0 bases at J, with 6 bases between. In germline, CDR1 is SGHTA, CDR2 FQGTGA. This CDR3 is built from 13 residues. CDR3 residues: CASSFHSSYEQYS. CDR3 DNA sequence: TGTGCCAGCAGCTTTCACAGCTCCTACGAGCAGTACTCC.

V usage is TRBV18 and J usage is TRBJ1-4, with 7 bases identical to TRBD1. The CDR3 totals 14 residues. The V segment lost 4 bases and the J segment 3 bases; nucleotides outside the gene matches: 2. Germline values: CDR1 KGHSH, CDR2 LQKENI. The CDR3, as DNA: TGTGCCAGCTCACTTGGGACAGCTAATGAAAAACTGTTTTTT. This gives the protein CASSLGTANEKLFF.

CDR3: CASLPTPGETQYF. Written as DNA, the CDR3 is TGTGCCAGCCTCCCTACCCCCGGAGAGACCCAGTACTTC. This chain uses TRBV7-2 with TRBJ2-5; no definite D call. Germline CDR1 is SGHTA and CDR2 is FQGNSA. Trimming took off 8 bases at V and 4 bases at J, with 14 bases between the two ends. The CDR3 runs 13 residues. Full variable domain (rest looked up from reference TRBV7-2 and TRBJ2-5): GAGVSQSPSNKVTEKGKDVELRCDPISGHTALYWYRQSLGQGLEFLIYFQGNSAPDKSGLPSDRFSAERTGGSVSTLTIQRTQQEDSAVYLCASLPTPGETQYFGPGTRLLVL.

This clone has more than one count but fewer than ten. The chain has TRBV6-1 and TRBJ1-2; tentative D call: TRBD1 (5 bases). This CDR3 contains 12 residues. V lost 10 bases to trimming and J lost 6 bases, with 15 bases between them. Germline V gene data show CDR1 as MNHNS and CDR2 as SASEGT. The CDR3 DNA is TGTGCCACTAGAACCGGGGGAGATGGCTACACCTTC. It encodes CATRTGGDGYTF.

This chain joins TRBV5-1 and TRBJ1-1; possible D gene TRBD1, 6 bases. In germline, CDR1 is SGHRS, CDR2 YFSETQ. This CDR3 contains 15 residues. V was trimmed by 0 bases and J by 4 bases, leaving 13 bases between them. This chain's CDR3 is CASSLAIGGSTEAFF. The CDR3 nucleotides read TGCGCCAGCAGCTTGGCAATAGGGGGTTCCACTGAAGCTTTCTTT.

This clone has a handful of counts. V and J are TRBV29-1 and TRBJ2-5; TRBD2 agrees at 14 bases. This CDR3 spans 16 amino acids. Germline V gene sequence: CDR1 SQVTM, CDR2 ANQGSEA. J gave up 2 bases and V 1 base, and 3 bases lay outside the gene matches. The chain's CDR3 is CSVEGLAGGIQETQYF. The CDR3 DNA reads TGCAGCGTTGAAGGACTAGCGGGGGGGATTCAAGAGACCCAGTACTTC.

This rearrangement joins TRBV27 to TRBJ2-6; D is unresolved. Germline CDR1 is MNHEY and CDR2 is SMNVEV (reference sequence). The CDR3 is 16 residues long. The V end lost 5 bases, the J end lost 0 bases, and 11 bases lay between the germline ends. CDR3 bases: TGTGCCAGCAGTCAATCCCGGTCCTCTGGGGCCAACGTCCTGACTTTC. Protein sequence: CASSQSRSSGANVLTF.